This entry lists 11 T cell receptor beta chains sequenced from one sample in a study of blood T cell repertoires in COVID-19. Method: immunoSEQ multiplex PCR; TCRdb's copy keeps in-frame clones and lacks some. In the table there are about 290,000 clones, 85% of which are singletons. The sample taken for sequencing was peripheral blood. All receptors come from a woman aged 45-65 years with active or convalescent COVID-19.

This clone has just a few counts. This sequence joins TRBV5-4 and TRBJ2-3, with unresolved D. The V gene's germline CDR1 is SGHNT and CDR2 YYREEE (reference sequence). This CDR3 has 13 amino acids. Trimming removed 4 bases at V and 1 base at J, with 7 bases between. The CDR3 protein is CASSPPGTDTQYF. Here the CDR3 DNA reads TGTGCCAGCAGCCCTCCGGGCACAGATACGCAGTATTTT.

The rearrangement joins TRBV5-1 to TRBJ2-5; no reliable D call. This CDR3 contains 14 residues. Trimming cost V 0 bases and J 3 bases, with 9 bases left between them. The germline V gene encodes CDR1 SGHRS and CDR2 YFSETQ. The CDR3, as DNA: TGCGCCAGCAGCTTGGGGGCTATAGAAGAGACCCAGTACTTC. Translating gives CASSLGAIEETQYF.

The gene calls are TRBV18 and TRBJ2-3; possible D gene TRBD2, 5 bases. CDR1 and CDR2 (germline): KGHSH, LQKENI. The CDR3 covers 16 residues. Trimming took off 1 base at V and 8 bases at J, with 19 bases between the two ends. CDR3 loop: CASSPLLAGGSSTQYF. CDR3 nucleotide sequence: TGTGCCAGCTCACCACTCTTAGCCGGAGGTTCCTCTACGCAGTATTTT.

This sequence joins TRBV2 and TRBJ2-3, with D possibly TRBD2 on 9 matching bases. The CDR3 totals 21 residues. Germline V gene lookup returns CDR1 SNHLY and CDR2 FYNNEI. Trimming stripped 4 bases from V and 4 bases from J, with 33 bases between. The CDR3 is CASSAQGGGGRANRRADTQYF. CDR3 coding DNA: TGTGCCAGCAGTGCACAGGGGGGTGGCGGGAGGGCCAATCGGAGGGCAGATACGCAGTATTTT.

The chain combines TRBV28 with TRBJ1-1; TRBD1 agrees at 7 bases. The germline V gene encodes CDR1 MDHEN and CDR2 SYDVKM. The V and J ends lost 6 bases and 0 bases, in that order; junction bases with no gene match: 7. This CDR3 region has 15 residues. The CDR3 DNA sequence: TGTGCCAGCAGCAGGGACAGAACCATGAACACTGAAGCTTTCTTT. Translated: CASSRDRTMNTEAFF.

The chain uses TRBV6-6 and TRBJ1-2; 9 nucleotides line up with TRBD1. This CDR3 has 16 residues. The V and J ends lost 5 bases and 2 bases, in that order; junction bases with no gene match: 9. CDR1 and CDR2 (germline): MNHNY, SVGAGI (reference sequence). DNA of the CDR3: TGTGCCAGCAGTCCGTTCACAGGGGGCGTAAACTATGGCTACACCTTC. It yields the protein CASSPFTGGVNYGYTF.

The chain combines TRBV4-1 with TRBJ2-7; TRBD2 matches at 9 bases. V lost 0 bases, J lost 2 bases, and 5 bases stayed unmatched. The CDR3 is made up of 16 amino acids. Germline V gene data show CDR1 as MGHRA and CDR2 as YSYEKL. The CDR3 loop is CASSQDLAGRTYEQYF. The DNA of the CDR3 is TGCGCCAGCAGCCAAGATCTAGCGGGACGAACCTACGAGCAGTACTTC.

This clone was observed many times. The genes are TRBV19 and TRBJ2-1; tentative D call: TRBD2 (6 bases). V lost 3 bases and J 9 bases, leaving 18 bases between the germline ends. This CDR3 spans 15 amino acids. In germline, CDR1 is LNHDA, CDR2 SQIVND (reference sequence). The CDR3 coding sequence is TGTGCCAGTAGTATTTCGGCTAGCGCGGGCGGTGAGCAGTTCTTC. It translates to CASSISASAGGEQFF.

Remarks on this clone: Other nucleotide sequences from this sample produce the same CDR3. The V and J genes are TRBV12-3 or TRBV12-4 and TRBJ1-5; D might be TRBD1 (5 bases). Deletions cut 3 bases from V and 5 bases from J, with 8 bases between. The CDR3 sequence is 13 residues long. This CDR3 reads CASSFSGDQPQHF. CDR3 sequence (DNA): TGTGCCAGCAGTTTTTCGGGGGATCAGCCCCAGCATTTT.

The chain carries TRBV7-8 and TRBJ1-4; D unclear. The germline CDR1 and CDR2 sequences are SGHVS and FQNEAQ. Between the trimmed V and J ends, which lost 1 base and 1 base, there was a span of 13 bases. This CDR3 is 17 amino acids long. The DNA for the CDR3 is TGTGCCAGCAGCTTAGTAAGGGAGCCGGGAACTAATGAAAAACTGTTTTTT. The encoded protein is CASSLVREPGTNEKLFF.

The gene calls are TRBV19 and TRBJ1-1; TRBD1 matches 10 bases. V shed 6 bases, J shed 0 bases, and the junction held 4 bases outside the gene matches. The CDR3 covers 15 residues. Germline lookup yields CDR1 LNHDA and CDR2 SQIVND (reference sequence). For the CDR3, the DNA is TGTGCCAGTAGACTGGACAGGGGGGTGAACACTGAAGCTTTCTTT. Amino acids: CASRLDRGVNTEAFF.